A single sample gave rise to the 24 T cell receptor beta chains below, sequenced in a study of cytomegalovirus exposure and HLA in healthy donors. Here immunoSEQ multiplex PCR was the method, and the copy in TCRdb shows in-frame clones only, minus some. The sample holds roughly 260,000 clones, 90% seen once. Input material: PBMCs. The receptors originated from a woman aged 18 to 35 in good health and CMV-seronegative.

This clone occurred a few times. This chain uses TRBV9 with TRBJ2-3, with D perhaps TRBD1 (6 bases). Germline V gene data show CDR1 as SGDLS and CDR2 as YYNGEE. V was cut by 0 bases and J by 6 bases, with 11 bases left in between. The CDR3 has 14 residues. In DNA form, the CDR3 reads TGTGCCAGCAGCGTAGGTACAGGGCGCGATACGCAGTATTTT. Encoded protein: CASSVGTGRDTQYF.

The chain combines TRBV11-2 with TRBJ2-5; possibly TRBD2 for D (5 bases). The V gene lost 6 bases and the J gene lost 7 bases, with 12 bases spanning the gap. Germline V gene sequence: CDR1 SGHAT, CDR2 FQNNGV. This CDR3 spans 12 amino acids. The CDR3 DNA follows: TGTGCCAGCAGTGAGAACGGGGTGACCCAGTACTTC. This encodes CASSENGVTQYF. The complete variable domain, with remaining parts taken from reference TRBV11-2 and TRBJ2-5, reads EAGVAQSPRYKIIEKRQSVAFWCNPISGHATLYWYQQILGQGPKLLIQFQNNGVVDDSQLPKDRFSAERLKGVDSTLKIQPAKLEDSAVYLCASSENGVTQYFGPGTRLLVL.

V is TRBV18 and J is TRBJ2-6; TRBD1 matches 7 bases. The CDR3 runs to 16 residues. Per germline, CDR1 KGHSH and CDR2 LQKENI. V lost 3 bases to trimming and J lost 2 bases; unmatched junction nucleotides: 4. Here the CDR3 DNA reads TGTGCCAGCTCACCCACGGGACAGACTGGGGCCAACGTCCTGACTTTC. This codes for CASSPTGQTGANVLTF.

CDR3 DNA sequence: TGCGCCAGCAGCCAAGCGGGGGTCTCCTACGAGCAGTACTTC. It translates to CASSQAGVSYEQYF. The rearrangement joins TRBV10-1 to TRBJ2-7; 8 bases fit TRBD2. Germline V gene lookup returns CDR1 WNHNN and CDR2 SYGVQD (reference sequence). The CDR3 has 14 residues. Germline trimming cut 6 bases from V and 0 bases from J; bases unmatched to any gene: 4.

This CDR3 reads CASSEQGLGNEKLFF. The DNA of the CDR3 is TGTGCCAGCAGTGAGCAGGGGCTCGGTAATGAAAAACTGTTTTTT. The chain has TRBV2 and TRBJ1-4; a possible D gene is TRBD1 (6 bases). The CDR3 runs to 15 residues. Germline values: CDR1 SNHLY, CDR2 FYNNEI. Trimming left V 3 bases short and J 4 bases short, with 12 bases between.

The chain links TRBV6-5 to TRBJ1-1; 8 bases align to TRBD1. The germline CDR1 and CDR2 sequences are MNHEY and SVGAGI. CDR3 length: 14 residues. With 5 bases clipped from V and 1 base from J, the junction kept 3 bases outside the gene matches. The CDR3 coding sequence is TGTGCCAGCAGTCTCGGACAGGGGAACACTGAAGCTTTCTTT. Protein product: CASSLGQGNTEAFF.

The chain employs TRBV28 and TRBJ1-2; 12 bases map to TRBD1. This CDR3 comprises 16 residues. After removal of 5 bases from V and 6 bases from J, the junction contained 10 bases not matched to a gene. Germline V gene sequence: CDR1 MDHEN, CDR2 SYDVKM. CDR3 sequence: CASSNIGTGGADGYTF. CDR3 nucleotides: TGTGCCAGCAGTAACATAGGGACAGGGGGCGCGGATGGCTACACCTTC.

This chain connects TRBV11-2 to TRBJ1-2; TRBD1 matches at 10 bases. The germline CDR1 and CDR2 sequences are SGHAT and FQNNGV. V lost 3 bases to trimming and J lost 5 bases; unmatched junction nucleotides: 3. This CDR3 is 14 amino acids long. CDR3 amino acids: CASSLGTGAYGYTF. In DNA, the CDR3 is TGTGCCAGCAGCTTGGGGACAGGGGCTTATGGCTACACCTTC. Filled out from reference TRBV11-2 and TRBJ1-2, the complete variable domain reads EAGVAQSPRYKIIEKRQSVAFWCNPISGHATLYWYQQILGQGPKLLIQFQNNGVVDDSQLPKDRFSAERLKGVDSTLKIQPAKLEDSAVYLCASSLGTGAYGYTFGSGTRLTVV.

This clone appeared once. J is TRBJ1-6 and V is TRBV10-3, with TRBD1 matching 9 bases. The CDR3 runs 16 residues. Looked up from germline, CDR1 is ENHRY and CDR2 is SYGVKD. The J segment lost 9 bases and the V segment lost 6 bases, leaving 12 bases of the junction unmatched. The CDR3 bases are TGTGCCATCAGCCAGTTTCCGGGACAGGGAAGTTCACCCCTCCACTTT. Translation gives CAISQFPGQGSSPLHF.

The chain joins TRBV9 to TRBJ2-3, with D perhaps matching TRBD2 (7 bases). Germline assignment: CDR1 SGDLS and CDR2 YYNGEE. The ends were cut back, 2 bases at V and 0 bases at J, with 16 bases in the middle. This CDR3 is 17 amino acids long. The CDR3 reads CASSVEGGLTSTDTQYF. For the CDR3, the DNA is TGTGCCAGCAGCGTTGAGGGGGGGTTGACTAGCACAGATACGCAGTATTTT. Complete variable domain (other parts from reference TRBV9 and TRBJ2-3): DSGVTQTPKHLITATGQRVTLRCSPRSGDLSVYWYQQSLDQGLQFLIQYYNGEERAKGNILERFSAQQFPDLHSELNLSSLELGDSALYFCASSVEGGLTSTDTQYFGPGTRLTVL.

The chain joins TRBV2 to TRBJ2-7, with 12 bases identical to TRBD2. V lost 6 bases, J lost 1 base, and 10 bases stayed unmatched. CDR3 length equals 17 residues. CDR1 SNHLY and CDR2 FYNNEI come from the germline V gene. The CDR3 DNA reads as TGTGCCAGCAGGGAACGGACTAGCGGGGTCCCTTCCTACGAGCAGTACTTC. This sequence encodes CASRERTSGVPSYEQYF.

The rearrangement uses TRBV11-2 and TRBJ2-5; 10 bases match TRBD1. Per the germline V gene, CDR1 is SGHAT and CDR2 is FQNNGV. The CDR3 has 16 amino acids. The junction had 10 bases not matched to a gene; V was cut back by 4 bases and J by 5 bases. In DNA form, the CDR3 reads TGTGCCAGCAGCTGGAACCGGGACAGGGGAGTGGAGACCCAGTACTTC. Translation gives CASSWNRDRGVETQYF.

The rearrangement joins TRBV5-5 to TRBJ1-3, with a possible D match to TRBD1 (6 bases). The CDR3 is made up of 16 amino acids. The germline CDR1 and CDR2 sequences are SGHKS and YYEKEE (reference sequence). Trimming removed 4 bases from V and 0 bases from J, with 14 bases in between. The CDR3 loop reads CASSIGQPYSGNTIYF. The CDR3, as DNA: TGTGCCAGCAGCATAGGACAGCCTTACTCTGGAAACACCATATATTTT. The whole variable domain, remainder taken from reference TRBV5-5 and TRBJ1-3, is DAGVTQSPTHLIKTRGQQVTLRCSPISGHKSVSWYQQVLGQGPQFIFQYYEKEERGRGNFPDRFSARQFPNYSSELNVNALLLGDSALYLCASSIGQPYSGNTIYFGEGSWLTVV.

The chain recombines TRBV18 with TRBJ2-1; tentative D call: TRBD1 (6 bases). Deletions cut 3 bases from V and 10 bases from J, with 13 bases between. This CDR3 has 13 amino acids. CDR1 KGHSH and CDR2 LQKENI come from the germline V gene. CDR3 DNA: TGTGCCAGCTCACCGTCGCAGGACAGCGAGCAGTTCTTC. It is translated as CASSPSQDSEQFF.

V usage is TRBV30 and J usage is TRBJ2-7; unclear D gene. The V end was cut by 3 bases, the J end by 4 bases, with 10 bases between. This CDR3 has 12 residues. Germline CDR1 is GTSNPN and CDR2 is SVGIG (reference sequence). The CDR3 reads CAWSAAPYEQYF. CDR3 nucleotides: TGTGCCTGGAGCGCGGCCCCGTACGAGCAGTACTTC.

This chain connects TRBV29-1 to TRBJ2-7; no reliable D call. Germline V gene data show CDR1 as SQVTM and CDR2 as ANQGSEA. Trimming left V 5 bases short and J 2 bases short, with 13 bases between. This CDR3 comprises 13 residues. CDR3 amino acids: CSVIISEPYEQYF. In nucleotides, the CDR3 is TGCAGCGTTATTATCAGTGAACCCTACGAGCAGTACTTC.

This clone was observed a single time. This rearrangement joins TRBV27 to TRBJ2-1; 10 bases are a match to TRBD2. Trimming at V came to 3 bases and at J to 0 bases, leaving 2 bases not matched to a gene. Germline V gene data show CDR1 as MNHEY and CDR2 as SMNVEV (reference sequence). The CDR3 extends over 16 amino acids. The CDR3 loop reads CASSFIAGGSYNEQFF. The CDR3, as DNA: TGTGCCAGCAGTTTCATAGCGGGGGGCTCCTACAATGAGCAGTTCTTC.

This clone came up once. The chain links TRBV11-2 to TRBJ1-2, with D perhaps TRBD1 (5 bases). V was shortened by 0 bases and J by 8 bases, with 16 bases between the two germline ends. The CDR3 is 15 residues long. Germline loops: CDR1 SGHAT, CDR2 FQNNGV. CDR3 DNA sequence: TGTGCCAGCAGCTTAGAAGGCAGGGTGGCTCGGGGCTACACCTTC. The encoded protein is CASSLEGRVARGYTF.

This chain uses TRBV5-4 with TRBJ1-1, with a possible D match to TRBD1 (6 bases). Trimming stripped 4 bases from V and 0 bases from J, with 16 bases between. Germline CDR1 is SGHNT and CDR2 is YYREEE (reference sequence). The CDR3 is 16 amino acids. The CDR3 bases are TGTGCCAGCAGCCACAGGGTCTTAGGAGTGAACACTGAAGCTTTCTTT. This codes for CASSHRVLGVNTEAFF.

This chain links TRBV5-4 with TRBJ2-2, with D possibly TRBD1 on 5 matching bases. The length of the CDR3 is 13 residues. The V gene's germline CDR1 is SGHNT and CDR2 YYREEE (reference sequence). The V end lost 2 bases, the J end lost 6 bases, and 8 bases lay between the germline ends. This CDR3 is CASSFRAAGELFF. The CDR3 nucleotides read TGTGCCAGCAGCTTCAGGGCTGCCGGGGAGCTGTTTTTT.

The chain uses TRBV7-9 and TRBJ1-4; D is ambiguous. The CDR3 totals 12 residues. V was shortened by 1 base and J by 8 bases, with 5 bases between the two germline ends. Per the germline V gene, CDR1 is SEHNR and CDR2 is FQNEAQ (reference sequence). The CDR3: CASSLGVEKLFF. DNA for the CDR3: TGTGCCAGCAGCTTAGGAGTGGAAAAACTGTTTTTT.

This clone appeared once. This chain uses TRBV29-1 with TRBJ1-1, with D perhaps matching TRBD1 (6 bases). Germline CDR1 SQVTM, CDR2 ANQGSEA. V lost 3 bases to trimming and J lost 3 bases, with 14 bases between them. The CDR3 is made up of 14 amino acids. The CDR3 region has the DNA TGCAGCGTTGACACAGAGGGGGGGTACACTGAAGCTTTCTTT. Its translation: CSVDTEGGYTEAFF.

The chain recombines TRBV30 with TRBJ1-5; D call uncertain. Trimming cost V 2 bases and J 7 bases, with 12 bases left between them. The germline gives CDR1 GTSNPN, CDR2 SVGIG (reference sequence). The CDR3 totals 13 residues. CDR3 bases: TGTGCCTGGAGTTCGGAGGGTCTCCAGCCCCAGCATTTT. Protein sequence: CAWSSEGLQPQHF.

The chain has TRBV11-3 and TRBJ1-4; D might be TRBD1 (5 bases). Germline V lookup: CDR1 SGHNT, CDR2 YENEEA. V was shortened by 5 bases and J by 8 bases, with 12 bases between the two germline ends. The CDR3 runs to 13 residues. DNA of the CDR3: TGTGCCAGCAGCGGGGCAGATCGAGAAAAACTGTTTTTT. Protein product: CASSGADREKLFF. The full variable domain, its missing parts supplied by reference TRBV11-3 and TRBJ1-4, is EAGVVQSPRYKIIEKKQPVAFWCNPISGHNTLYWYLQNLGQGPELLIRYENEEAVDDSQLPKDRFSAERLKGVDSTLKIQPAELGDSAVYLCASSGADREKLFFGSGTQLSVL.